These 15 T cell receptor beta chains originate from one sample sequenced in a study of glioma-infiltrating T cells after dendritic cell vaccination. TCRdb keeps only in-frame clones here, not all; method: immunoSEQ multiplex PCR. The sample yields about 95,000 clones, under 90% seen once. The specimen comprised blood, sampled before dendritic cell vaccination. Source of these receptors: a human donor with glioblastoma.

V and J are TRBV10-3 and TRBJ1-1; 10 bases agree with TRBD1. CDR1 ENHRY and CDR2 SYGVKD come from the germline V gene. CDR3 size: 14 residues. Trimming at V came to 6 bases and at J to 4 bases, leaving 5 bases not matched to a gene. The CDR3 protein is CAIRGQGSGTEAFF. The CDR3 nucleotides are TGTGCCATCAGGGGACAGGGGTCGGGCACTGAAGCTTTCTTT.

The J gene is TRBJ2-5, the V gene TRBV5-1; 13 bases map to TRBD2. V lost 4 bases, J lost 5 bases, and 8 bases stayed unmatched. The V gene's germline CDR1 is SGHRS and CDR2 YFSETQ. This CDR3 has 16 amino acids. CDR3 nucleotides: TGCGCCAGCAGCGTCGGGACTAGCGGGGCCCGGGAGACCCAGTACTTC. Translating it yields CASSVGTSGARETQYF.

The V and J genes are TRBV5-1 and TRBJ1-4; D perhaps matches TRBD1 (5 bases). CDR3 size: 16 residues. The germline CDR1 and CDR2 sequences are SGHRS and YFSETQ. V was cut by 2 bases and J by 7 bases, with 18 bases left in between. As DNA, the CDR3 is TGCGCCAGCAGCTTCTCCTTCGAAGGGGAAGGTGAAAAACTGTTTTTT. Translating it yields CASSFSFEGEGEKLFF.

This chain links TRBV14 with TRBJ2-5; 10 bases fit TRBD1. In germline, CDR1 is SGHDN, CDR2 FVKESK. This CDR3 has 14 amino acids. Losses at the gene ends were 8 bases for V and 3 bases for J; bases not matched to a gene: 6. The CDR3 spells CASGGGQGKETQYF. CDR3 coding DNA: TGTGCCAGCGGAGGGGGACAGGGGAAAGAGACCCAGTACTTC.

This chain connects TRBV19 to TRBJ2-1; the D gene is possibly TRBD2 (5 bases). CDR1 is LNHDA and CDR2 is SQIVND in the germline V gene (reference sequence). The CDR3 runs to 14 residues. V gave up 6 bases and J gave up 0 bases, with 9 bases separating them. The CDR3 nucleotides are TGTGCCAGTAGACCTACTAGCTCCTACAATGAGCAGTTCTTC. It yields the protein CASRPTSSYNEQFF.

V usage is TRBV4-2 and J usage is TRBJ2-5; D ambiguous. Germline lookup yields CDR1 LGHNA and CDR2 YNFKEQ. This CDR3 spans 13 amino acids. Trimming took off 1 base at V and 2 bases at J, with 5 bases between the two ends. The CDR3 reads CASSQGVQETQYF. The CDR3 DNA reads as TGTGCCAGCAGCCAAGGAGTGCAAGAGACCCAGTACTTC.

V usage is TRBV30 and J usage is TRBJ2-5; TRBD2 agrees at 11 bases. The CDR3 covers 14 residues. From germline, CDR1 is GTSNPN and CDR2 SVGIG (reference sequence). V lost 1 base, J lost 5 bases, and 3 bases stayed unmatched. The CDR3 bases are TGTGCCTGGAGTGGACTAGCGGGATTTGAGACCCAGTACTTC. The encoded protein is CAWSGLAGFETQYF.

Notes on this clone: Other DNA sequences from this sample encode an identical CDR3 as well. V and J are TRBV5-6 and TRBJ1-2; 7 bases are shared with TRBD1. The CDR3 loop spans 16 amino acids. Germline assignment: CDR1 SGHDT and CDR2 YYEEEE. The junction had 8 bases not matched to a gene; V was cut back by 3 bases and J by 0 bases. The CDR3 protein is CASSSGGGGTNYGYTF. For the CDR3, the DNA is TGTGCCAGCAGCTCAGGGGGTGGCGGTACTAACTATGGCTACACCTTC.

The gene calls are TRBV4-2 and TRBJ2-2; D gene ambiguous. Germline V gives CDR1 LGHNA, CDR2 YNFKEQ. The V and J ends lost 1 base and 8 bases respectively, with 8 bases between them. The CDR3 is 13 residues long. This CDR3 reads CASSQGETGELFF. The CDR3 DNA reads as TGTGCCAGCAGCCAAGGAGAAACTGGGGAGCTGTTTTTT.

The chain is built from TRBV5-1 and TRBJ2-7; TRBD1 aligns across 7 bases. CDR1 is SGHRS, CDR2 YFSETQ, per germline. This CDR3 comprises 12 residues. Trimming removed 4 bases from V and 9 bases from J; junction bases left unmatched: 7. CDR3 residues: CASSATQGRQYF. The CDR3 nucleotides read TGCGCCAGCAGCGCCACACAGGGGCGGCAGTACTTC.

Only one count was recorded for this clone. The V gene is TRBV10-3, the J gene TRBJ2-2; 14 bases are shared with TRBD2. Germline V gene lookup returns CDR1 ENHRY and CDR2 SYGVKD. CDR3 length: 16 amino acids. V was clipped by 6 bases and J by 6 bases; unmatched bases: 6. CDR3 region: CAIRQTSGGAPGELFF. Here the CDR3 DNA reads TGTGCCATCAGACAGACTAGCGGGGGGGCCCCCGGGGAGCTGTTTTTT.

The rearrangement joins TRBV23-1 to TRBJ2-7; possible D gene TRBD2, 7 bases. TRBV23-1 carries the ORF label, with uncertain function. The CDR3 sequence is 14 residues long. V lost 6 bases, J lost 5 bases, and 17 bases lay in between. DNA of the CDR3: TGCGCCAGCAGCCCGGGGGGCCCCTCGCACGAGCAGTACTTC. Translated: CASSPGGPSHEQYF.

The chain couples TRBV4-1 to TRBJ2-2; weak D call: TRBD2 (5 bases). V was trimmed by 3 bases and J by 8 bases, leaving 13 bases between them. This CDR3 comprises 14 residues. CDR1 is MGHRA and CDR2 is YSYEKL in the germline V gene. CDR3 nucleotides: TGCGCCAGCAGCCATCCCGGGATTTCTGGGGAGCTGTTTTTT. Encoded protein: CASSHPGISGELFF.

The chain joins TRBV7-6 to TRBJ2-2; the D is unclear. Germline V gene data show CDR1 as SGHVS and CDR2 as FNYEAQ. This CDR3 is built from 15 residues. Trimming removed 4 bases at V and 5 bases at J, with 14 bases between. In DNA, the CDR3 is TGTGCCAGCAGCTCCGATGGGCTACCAACCGGGGAGCTGTTTTTT. Its protein is CASSSDGLPTGELFF. Combining the CDR3 with reference TRBV7-6 and TRBJ2-2 gives the whole variable domain GAGVSQSPRYKVTKRGQDVALRCDPISGHVSLYWYRQALGQGPEFLTYFNYEAQQDKSGLPNDRFSAERPEGSISTLTIQRTEQRDSAMYRCASSSDGLPTGELFFGEGSRLTVL.

The V gene is TRBV15, the J gene TRBJ2-5; 9 bases line up with TRBD2. Germline V lookup: CDR1 LNHNV, CDR2 YYDKDF (reference sequence). Germline trimming cut 0 bases from V and 5 bases from J; bases unmatched to any gene: 16. This CDR3 has 19 amino acids. The CDR3: CATSRDPPGGAGGMETQYF. In nucleotides, the CDR3 is TGTGCCACCAGCAGAGATCCCCCAGGAGGCGCGGGAGGGATGGAGACCCAGTACTTC.